The T cell receptor (beta chain) described here comes from a study of CD4 T cell repertoires and nickel (dated by TCRdb to the early 2020s). Remarks on this clonotype: Its antigen has not been determined. The record has no base qualities; no much larger clone is one base away.

The junction carries 6 bases between V and J, which are trimmed by 3 bases and 1 base respectively. Including cysteine and phenylalanine, the CDR3 has 13 amino acids. The kept DNA is CDR3 alone, 39 bases in frame from the first base. Receptors were amplified or captured by RT-PCR. The instrument given in TCRdb is Illumina MiSeq. Through fastp at Q25 and MiXCR, TCRdb rebuilt clones from the public reads, retaining in-frame beta chains. Merged by CDR3 protein, the rows form single entries marked with the most common genes and DNA. The sample table records roughly 350 distinct CDR3 sequences; 45% to 60% of these occur just once. Around 23% of the sample rests with the top ten.

The sample was CD4+ T cells from blood, not recorded whether cultured. The sequence is built from TRBV12-3 or TRBV12-4 and TRBJ1-1; no D segment can be confidently identified. The TCR comes from a human donor in a nickel allergy study, with or without nickel allergy (not recorded which). It is not recorded whether this sample comes from one donor or several. The CDR3 has the sequence CASSLGRNTEAFF. The nucleotide sequence is TGTGCCAGCAGTTTGGGCAGGAACACTGAAGCTTTCTTT.